This entry concerns a single T cell receptor beta chain. This specimen comes from a study of T cell changes during pregnancy in multiple sclerosis. The method was immunoSEQ multiplex PCR; TCRdb's version includes in-frame clones alone and lacks a portion of them. Here the sample spans some 74,000 clones, roughly 92% being singletons. The receptor comes from a female donor in good health, enrolled as a control in a pregnancy study. Specimen: peripheral blood, collected after pregnancy.

CDR3 protein: CASSRPGQTSGNEQFF. CDR3 DNA: TGTGCCAGCAGTCGCCCGGGGCAAACTAGCGGGAATGAGCAGTTCTTC. The chain carries TRBV28 and TRBJ2-1; 9 bases align to TRBD2. Germline lookup yields CDR1 MDHEN and CDR2 SYDVKM. The CDR3 covers 16 residues. Losses at the gene ends were 5 bases for V and 7 bases for J; bases not matched to a gene: 12.